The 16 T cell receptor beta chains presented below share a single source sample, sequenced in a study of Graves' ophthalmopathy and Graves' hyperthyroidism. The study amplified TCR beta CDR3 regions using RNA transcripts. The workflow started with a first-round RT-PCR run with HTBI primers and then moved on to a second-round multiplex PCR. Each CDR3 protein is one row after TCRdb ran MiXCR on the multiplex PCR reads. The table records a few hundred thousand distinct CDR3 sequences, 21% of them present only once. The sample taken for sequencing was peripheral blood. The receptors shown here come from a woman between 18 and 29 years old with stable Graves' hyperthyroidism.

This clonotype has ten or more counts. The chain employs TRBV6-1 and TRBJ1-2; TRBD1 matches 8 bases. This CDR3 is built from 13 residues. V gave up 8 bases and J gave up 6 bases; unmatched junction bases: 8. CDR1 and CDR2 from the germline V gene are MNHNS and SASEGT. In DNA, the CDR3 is TGTGCCAGCGGGGACAGGCCTTTTCATGGCTACACCTTC. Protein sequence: CASGDRPFHGYTF.

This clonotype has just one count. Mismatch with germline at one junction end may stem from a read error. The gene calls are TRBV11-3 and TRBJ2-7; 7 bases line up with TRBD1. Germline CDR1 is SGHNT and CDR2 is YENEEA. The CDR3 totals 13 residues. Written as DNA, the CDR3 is TGCGCCAGCAGCATTGGACAGGTCTACGAGCAGTACTTC. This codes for CASSIGQVYEQYF.

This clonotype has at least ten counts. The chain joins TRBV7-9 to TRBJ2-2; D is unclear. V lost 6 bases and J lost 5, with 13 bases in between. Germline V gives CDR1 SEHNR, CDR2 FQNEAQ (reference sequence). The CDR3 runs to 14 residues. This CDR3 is CASSPPLLTGELFF. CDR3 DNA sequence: TGTGCCAGCAGTCCCCCCTTACTTACCGGGGAGCTGTTTTTT.

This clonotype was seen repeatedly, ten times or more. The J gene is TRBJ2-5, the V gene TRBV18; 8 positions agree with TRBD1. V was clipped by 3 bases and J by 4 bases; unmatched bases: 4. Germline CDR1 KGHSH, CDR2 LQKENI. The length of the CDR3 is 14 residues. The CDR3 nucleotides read TGTGCCAGCTCACCCGGACAGGGTCGAGAGACCCAGTACTTC. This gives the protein CASSPGQGRETQYF. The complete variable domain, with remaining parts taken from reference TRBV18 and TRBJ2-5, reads NAGVMQNPRHLVRRRGQEARLRCSPMKGHSHVYWYRQLPEEGLKFMVYLQKENIIDESGMPKERFSAEFPKEGPSILRIQQVVRGDSAAYFCASSPGQGRETQYFGPGTRLLVL.

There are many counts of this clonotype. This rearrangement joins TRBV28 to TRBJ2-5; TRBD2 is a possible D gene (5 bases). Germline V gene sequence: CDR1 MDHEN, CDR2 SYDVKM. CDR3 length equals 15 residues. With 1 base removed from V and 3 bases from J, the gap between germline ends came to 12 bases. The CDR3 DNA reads TGTGCCAGCAGTTTATTAGGGCCAGCGGAAGAGACCCAGTACTTC. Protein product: CASSLLGPAEETQYF.

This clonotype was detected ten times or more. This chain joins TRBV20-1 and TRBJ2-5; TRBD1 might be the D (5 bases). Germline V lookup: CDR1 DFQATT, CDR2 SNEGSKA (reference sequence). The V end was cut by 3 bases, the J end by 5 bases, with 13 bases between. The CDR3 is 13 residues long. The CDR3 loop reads CSASIGAWETQYF. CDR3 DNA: TGCAGTGCTAGTATTGGGGCTTGGGAGACCCAGTACTTC.

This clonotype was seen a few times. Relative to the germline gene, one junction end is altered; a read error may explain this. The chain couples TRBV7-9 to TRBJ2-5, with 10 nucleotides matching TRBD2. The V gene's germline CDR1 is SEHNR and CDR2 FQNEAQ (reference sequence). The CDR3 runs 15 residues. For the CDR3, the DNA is TGTGCCAGCAGGCATACTAGCGGGAATACGGAGACCAAGTACTTC. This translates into CASRHTSGNTETKYF.

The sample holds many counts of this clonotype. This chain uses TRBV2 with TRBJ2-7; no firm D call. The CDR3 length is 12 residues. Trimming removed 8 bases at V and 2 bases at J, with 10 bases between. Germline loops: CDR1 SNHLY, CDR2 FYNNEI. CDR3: CASWPSPYEQYF. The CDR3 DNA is TGTGCCAGCTGGCCGTCCCCCTACGAGCAGTACTTC.

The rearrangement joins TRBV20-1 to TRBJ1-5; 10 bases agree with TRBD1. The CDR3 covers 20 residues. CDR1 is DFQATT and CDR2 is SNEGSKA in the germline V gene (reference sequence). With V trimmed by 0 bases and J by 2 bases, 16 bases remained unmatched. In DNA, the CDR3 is TGCAGTGCTAGAGATGAACGCTGGGACAGGGGCATTGTGGGCAATCAGCCCCAGCATTTT. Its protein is CSARDERWDRGIVGNQPQHF.

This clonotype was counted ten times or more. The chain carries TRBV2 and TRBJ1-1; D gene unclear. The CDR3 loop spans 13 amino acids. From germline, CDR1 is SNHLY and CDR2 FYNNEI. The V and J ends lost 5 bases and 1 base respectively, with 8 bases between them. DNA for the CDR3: TGTGCCAGCAGTACCGACGGGAACACTGAAGCTTTCTTT. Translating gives CASSTDGNTEAFF.

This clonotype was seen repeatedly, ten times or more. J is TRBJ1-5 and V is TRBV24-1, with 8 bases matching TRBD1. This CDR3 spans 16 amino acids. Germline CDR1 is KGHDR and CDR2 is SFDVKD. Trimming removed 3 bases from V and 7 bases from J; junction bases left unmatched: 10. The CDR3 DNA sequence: TGTGCCACCAGTGATGGTTTGAGACAGGGGAGGCAGCCCCAGCATTTT. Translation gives CATSDGLRQGRQPQHF.

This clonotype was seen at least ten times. The CDR3 sequence is CASSFASGSYEQYF. CDR3 bases: TGTGCCAGCAGCTTTGCTAGCGGGAGCTACGAGCAGTACTTC. This chain connects TRBV7-2 to TRBJ2-7; 10 nucleotides match TRBD2. The V segment lost 3 bases and the J segment 3 bases; nucleotides outside the gene matches: 2. The CDR3 runs to 14 residues. Germline assignment: CDR1 SGHTA and CDR2 FQGNSA.

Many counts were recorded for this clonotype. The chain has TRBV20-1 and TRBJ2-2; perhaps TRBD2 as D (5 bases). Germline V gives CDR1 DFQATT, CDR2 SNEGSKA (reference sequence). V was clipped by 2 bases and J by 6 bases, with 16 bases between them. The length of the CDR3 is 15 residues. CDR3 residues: CSARPGKTVSGELFF. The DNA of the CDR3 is TGCAGTGCTAGACCGGGAAAAACTGTTTCCGGGGAGCTGTTTTTT.

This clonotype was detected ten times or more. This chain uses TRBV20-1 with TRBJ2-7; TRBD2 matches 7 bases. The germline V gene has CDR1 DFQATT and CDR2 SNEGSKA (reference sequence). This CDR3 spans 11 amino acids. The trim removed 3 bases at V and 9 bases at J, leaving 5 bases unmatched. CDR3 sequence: CSASREAGQYF. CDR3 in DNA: TGCAGTGCTAGTCGGGAGGCGGGGCAGTACTTC.

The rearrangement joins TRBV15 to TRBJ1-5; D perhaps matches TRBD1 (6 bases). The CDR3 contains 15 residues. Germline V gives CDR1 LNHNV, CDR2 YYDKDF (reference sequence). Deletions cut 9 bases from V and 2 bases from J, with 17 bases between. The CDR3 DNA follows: TGTGCCACTTCACGGGGACATTTGGGCAATCAGCCCCAGCATTTT. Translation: CATSRGHLGNQPQHF.

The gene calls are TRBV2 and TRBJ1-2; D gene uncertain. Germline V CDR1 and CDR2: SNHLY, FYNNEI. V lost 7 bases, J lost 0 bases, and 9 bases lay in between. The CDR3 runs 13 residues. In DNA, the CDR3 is TGTGCCAGCAAGGCGGGAGCTAACTATGGCTACACCTTC. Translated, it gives CASKAGANYGYTF.